The 4 T cell receptor beta chains below were found in one sample sequenced in a study of T cell responses to AZD1222 COVID-19 vaccine. The data were produced by immunoSEQ multiplex PCR, yet TCRdb's version contains in-frame clones alone and is incomplete. The data hold 98,000 or so clones, with around 83% observed a single time. The sample was peripheral blood, taken on day 0 of AZD1222 vaccination. These receptors all stem from an adult in good health.

This clone has more than one count but fewer than ten. This chain joins TRBV7-2 and TRBJ1-1; D is undetermined. Deletions cut 1 base from V and 12 bases from J, with 12 bases between. This CDR3 has 12 residues. The V gene's germline CDR1 is SGHTA and CDR2 FQGNSA. CDR3 DNA: TGTGCCAGCAGCTTAGTTCCGGTGGCGACTTTCTTT. Amino acids: CASSLVPVATFF.

This clone was detected only a few times. The rearrangement joins TRBV9 to TRBJ1-2; D gene unclear. There are 13 residues in the CDR3. Per the germline V gene, CDR1 is SGDLS and CDR2 is YYNGEE. Trimming left V 2 bases short and J 4 bases short, with 9 bases between. The CDR3 DNA follows: TGTGCCAGCAGCGTCGGAGGGCCCTATGGCTACACCTTC. This codes for CASSVGGPYGYTF.

This clone showed up just a few times. The chain is built from TRBV2 and TRBJ1-1; 9 nucleotides align to TRBD1. The CDR3 totals 15 residues. Germline-derived CDR1 and CDR2 are SNHLY and FYNNEI. Trimming removed 7 bases from V and 5 bases from J; junction bases left unmatched: 11. CDR3 region: CASTLGQGRRTEAFF. The CDR3 nucleotides read TGTGCCAGCACCTTAGGACAGGGGCGTCGAACTGAAGCTTTCTTT.

The V and J genes are TRBV15 and TRBJ2-3, with TRBD1 identical over 8 bases. Unmatched junction bases numbered 10, after V lost 5 bases and J lost 6 bases. The CDR3 spans 15 residues. Germline lookup yields CDR1 LNHNV and CDR2 YYDKDF (reference sequence). The CDR3 reads CATSRGGQGGDTQYF. CDR3 DNA: TGTGCCACCAGCCGAGGTGGACAGGGTGGTGATACGCAGTATTTT.